One sample yielded the 27 T cell receptor beta chains listed below, sequenced in a study of T cells in localized non-small cell lung cancer. Assay used: immunoSEQ multiplex PCR; TCRdb lists only in-frame clones, some missing. The sample lists approximately 31,000 clones, 85% to 90% occurring once. The sequences come from peripheral blood, collected before any cancer treatment. These receptor sequences come from an older female donor with stage I lung adenocarcinoma.

The chain links TRBV4-3 to TRBJ1-2, with D unresolved. The CDR3 has 16 amino acids. Trimming left V 0 bases short and J 2 bases short, with 13 bases between. Germline loops: CDR1 LGHNA, CDR2 YSLEER. In DNA form, the CDR3 reads TGCGCCAGCAGCCAAGATCCCGTACGGGAAAACTATGGCTACACCTTC. This codes for CASSQDPVRENYGYTF.

The chain carries TRBV25-1 and TRBJ1-2; D call uncertain. Germline CDR1 MGHDK, CDR2 SYGVNS. The CDR3 loop spans 14 amino acids. The V end lost 2 bases, the J end lost 8 bases, and 15 bases lay between the germline ends. CDR3 DNA sequence: TGTGCCAGCAGTGAACCAACGCTCTATGGAGGCTACACCTTC. Translating it yields CASSEPTLYGGYTF.

J is TRBJ1-2 and V is TRBV30; 10 bases map to TRBD1. CDR1 GTSNPN and CDR2 SVGIG come from the germline V gene (reference sequence). V shed 3 bases, J shed 5 bases, and the junction held 9 bases outside the gene matches. The CDR3 has 15 amino acids. The CDR3 coding sequence is TGTGCCTGGAGCGACGGACAGGGGGTAGGGTATGGCTACACCTTC. It yields the protein CAWSDGQGVGYGYTF.

J is TRBJ1-5 and V is TRBV6-6; D ambiguous. The CDR3 is 15 residues long. Germline-derived CDR1 and CDR2 are MNHNY and SVGAGI (reference sequence). V lost 6 bases and J 0 bases, leaving 12 bases between the germline ends. The CDR3 DNA is TGTGCCAGCAGCCGGACGCGGGGTAGCAATCAGCCCCAGCATTTT. Translating gives CASSRTRGSNQPQHF.

The gene calls are TRBV2 and TRBJ2-6, with a possible D match to TRBD1 (6 bases). CDR3 length: 14 amino acids. V was cut by 7 bases and J by 1 base, with 8 bases left in between. CDR1 and CDR2 (germline): SNHLY, FYNNEI. In DNA, the CDR3 is TGTGCCAGCACCACAGGGTCTGGGGCCAACGTCCTGACTTTC. It codes for CASTTGSGANVLTF.

The chain carries TRBV10-1 and TRBJ2-2; D could derive from TRBD1 or TRBD2 (5 bases each). The CDR3 runs 15 residues. Per the germline V gene, CDR1 is WNHNN and CDR2 is SYGVQD (reference sequence). V lost 5 bases and J 4 bases, leaving 14 bases between the germline ends. Written as DNA, the CDR3 is TGCGCCAGCAGTCCGTCTGTTGGGGGCACCGGGGAGCTGTTTTTT. Translated, it gives CASSPSVGGTGELFF.

The chain uses TRBV21-1 and TRBJ2-3; TRBD1 is the table's D call and was not checked against the DNA. TRBV21-1 is designated a pseudogene. The CDR3 length is 16 residues. CDR3 nucleotide sequence: TGTGCCAGCAGCGAACTACCGGGACAGGGGGCAGATACGCAGTATTTT. Encoded protein: CASSELPGQGADTQYF.

Written as DNA, the CDR3 is TGTGCCAGCAGCCGGGACCAAGAGACCCAGTACTTC. As protein: CASSRDQETQYF. V is TRBV11-2 and J is TRBJ2-5; D ambiguous. CDR1 is SGHAT and CDR2 is FQNNGV in the germline V gene. This CDR3 spans 12 amino acids. Between the trimmed V and J ends, which lost 5 bases and 0 bases, there was a span of 4 bases.

This clone is a singleton in its sample. The chain links TRBV7-2 to TRBJ2-7, with no clear D. CDR3 length: 12 amino acids. Between the trimmed V and J ends, which lost 8 bases and 0 bases, there was a span of 8 bases. Germline V gene sequence: CDR1 SGHTA, CDR2 FQGNSA. CDR3 coding DNA: TGTGCCAGCGCCCGAGGCTCCTACGAGCAGTACTTC. It yields the protein CASARGSYEQYF.

V and J are TRBV18 and TRBJ2-5; D perhaps matches TRBD2 (5 bases). The CDR3 has 13 amino acids. Trimming shortened V by 5 bases and J by 4 bases, and 11 bases separated the two germline ends. Germline values: CDR1 KGHSH, CDR2 LQKENI. CDR3 coding DNA: TGTGCCAGCTCAGTTTTCGGGGTAGAGACCCAGTACTTC. The encoded protein is CASSVFGVETQYF. Drawing the rest from reference TRBV18 and TRBJ2-5, the complete variable domain is NAGVMQNPRHLVRRRGQEARLRCSPMKGHSHVYWYRQLPEEGLKFMVYLQKENIIDESGMPKERFSAEFPKEGPSILRIQQVVRGDSAAYFCASSVFGVETQYFGPGTRLLVL.

The chain is built from TRBV7-2 and TRBJ1-4; D unresolved. This CDR3 contains 13 residues. V was trimmed by 0 bases and J by 6 bases, leaving 5 bases between them. Germline V gene data show CDR1 as SGHTA and CDR2 as FQGNSA. The CDR3 sequence is CASSLAKDEKLFF. CDR3 DNA sequence: TGTGCCAGCAGCTTAGCGAAGGATGAAAAACTGTTTTTT.

The chain is built from TRBV28 and TRBJ1-5, with 7 bases lining up with TRBD1. There are 14 residues in the CDR3. V shed 5 bases and J 4 bases; nucleotides not matched to a gene: 5. The germline CDR1 and CDR2 sequences are MDHEN and SYDVKM. Here the CDR3 DNA reads TGTGCCAGCAGTCCCGGGACAGCAAATCAGCCCCAGCATTTT. Amino acid sequence: CASSPGTANQPQHF.

This clone was counted between two and nine times. The chain combines TRBV7-6 with TRBJ1-3; D remains unclear. The CDR3 covers 16 residues. Germline loops: CDR1 SGHVS, CDR2 FNYEAQ. The V end lost 1 base, the J end lost 1 base, and 11 bases lay between the germline ends. The CDR3 region is CASSLDAGLSGNTIYF. In DNA, the CDR3 is TGTGCCAGCAGCTTAGATGCGGGTCTTTCTGGAAACACCATATATTTT.

The chain links TRBV5-1 to TRBJ2-7, with no clear D. V was cut by 5 bases and J by 3 bases, with 9 bases left in between. Germline loops: CDR1 SGHRS, CDR2 YFSETQ. The CDR3 runs to 12 residues. CDR3 in DNA: TGCGCCAGCAGAGGTAGCAGCTACGAGCAGTACTTC. It specifies CASRGSSYEQYF.

The chain joins TRBV11-2 to TRBJ2-1, with unresolved D. The CDR3 totals 14 residues. Trimming removed 2 bases at V and 8 bases at J, with 13 bases between. Germline CDR1 and CDR2: SGHAT and FQNNGV. The CDR3 region has the DNA TGTGCCAGCAGCTTACGGTGGCTAGACGATGAGCAGTTCTTC. It codes for CASSLRWLDDEQFF.

V and J are TRBV18 and TRBJ2-7, with D unclear. CDR3 length equals 13 residues. The germline gives CDR1 KGHSH, CDR2 LQKENI. The ends were cut back, 3 bases at V and 3 bases at J, with 9 bases in the middle. Here the CDR3 reads CASSPGDYYEQYF. CDR3 DNA: TGTGCCAGCTCACCTGGGGATTACTACGAGCAGTACTTC.

The chain has TRBV27 and TRBJ2-1; 11 bases are a match to TRBD1. Germline CDR1 and CDR2: MNHEY and SMNVEV (reference sequence). V lost 7 bases to trimming and J lost 3 bases; unmatched junction nucleotides: 8. This CDR3 is built from 16 residues. The CDR3 reads CASTHSGTGGYNEQFF. The CDR3 DNA is TGTGCCAGCACCCACTCCGGGACAGGGGGCTACAATGAGCAGTTCTTC.

The table lists this clone with a count of one. The chain employs TRBV11-2 and TRBJ1-1; D possibly corresponds to TRBD1 (5 bases). The V gene lost 5 bases and the J gene lost 4 bases, with 14 bases spanning the gap. Germline V gene data show CDR1 as SGHAT and CDR2 as FQNNGV. This CDR3 spans 14 amino acids. CDR3: CASSPMGGGTEAFF. In DNA form, the CDR3 reads TGTGCCAGCAGCCCGATGGGGGGGGGCACTGAAGCTTTCTTT.

V gene TRBV19 combines with J gene TRBJ1-5; D call uncertain. Germline V gene data show CDR1 as LNHDA and CDR2 as SQIVND (reference sequence). The V and J ends lost 3 bases and 6 bases respectively, with 6 bases between them. The CDR3 length is 12 residues. The DNA for the CDR3 is TGTGCCAGTAGTATCCGGCCTCAGCCCCAGCATTTT. It codes for CASSIRPQPQHF.

This chain's CDR3 is CASSRDLPANTGELFF. As DNA, the CDR3 is TGTGCCAGCAGCCGGGACCTCCCGGCGAACACCGGGGAGCTGTTTTTT. The chain combines TRBV9 with TRBJ2-2; D is possibly TRBD1 or TRBD2 (5 bases each). Trimming stripped 4 bases from V and 0 bases from J, with 13 bases between. Germline values: CDR1 SGDLS, CDR2 YYNGEE. The CDR3 is 16 amino acids.

The chain is built from TRBV6-5 and TRBJ2-3; D is ambiguous. The V and J ends lost 4 bases and 1 base respectively, with 15 bases between them. CDR3 length: 16 amino acids. Germline V lookup: CDR1 MNHEY, CDR2 SVGAGI. This CDR3 is CASSSAPRGGTDTQYF. CDR3 coding DNA: TGTGCCAGCAGTTCGGCTCCGAGAGGTGGCACAGATACGCAGTATTTT.

The chain links TRBV28 to TRBJ1-2; D gene ambiguous. The germline V gene encodes CDR1 MDHEN and CDR2 SYDVKM. The V and J ends lost 6 bases and 3 bases respectively, with 17 bases between them. The CDR3 covers 15 residues. The CDR3 DNA sequence: TGTGCCAGCAGGTTCGGGAGGAGGTTATACTATGGCTACACCTTC. It encodes CASRFGRRLYYGYTF.

The chain carries TRBV5-1 and TRBJ2-5; D is ambiguous. CDR1 is SGHRS, CDR2 YFSETQ, per germline. This CDR3 contains 14 residues. The V end lost 0 bases, the J end lost 1 base, and 7 bases lay between the germline ends. CDR3 region: CASSLEQLQETQYF. In DNA, the CDR3 is TGCGCCAGCAGCTTGGAGCAGCTCCAAGAGACCCAGTACTTC.

The J gene is TRBJ1-2, the V gene TRBV19, with D perhaps TRBD1 (5 bases). Trimming took 5 bases from V and 0 from J, leaving 16 bases between them. Germline V lookup: CDR1 LNHDA, CDR2 SQIVND (reference sequence). The CDR3 is 16 residues long. CDR3 in amino acids: CASSLGRGYANYGYTF. CDR3 bases: TGTGCCAGTAGTCTGGGACGAGGATACGCTAACTATGGCTACACCTTC.

As for this clone: This sample includes further DNA sequences coding for the same CDR3. The rearrangement joins TRBV2 to TRBJ2-7; no firm D call. This CDR3 comprises 11 residues. The germline gives CDR1 SNHLY, CDR2 FYNNEI. Trimming removed 6 bases from V and 2 bases from J, with 5 bases in between. This chain's CDR3 is CASSPTYEQYF. In nucleotides, the CDR3 is TGTGCCAGCAGCCCTACCTACGAGCAGTACTTC. The full variable domain, rest sourced from reference TRBV2 and TRBJ2-7, is EPEVTQTPSHQVTQMGQEVILRCVPISNHLYFYWYRQILGQKVEFLVSFYNNEISEKSEIFDDQFSVERPDGSNFTLKIRSTKLEDSAMYFCASSPTYEQYFGPGTRLTVT.

The V gene is TRBV2, the J gene TRBJ1-1; maybe TRBD1 (5 bases). Germline assignment: CDR1 SNHLY and CDR2 FYNNEI. Trimming took 7 bases from V and 3 from J, leaving 15 bases between them. The CDR3 is made up of 14 amino acids. The CDR3 nucleotides read TGTGCCAGCACTTCCCAGGGTAGGTACACTGAAGCTTTCTTT. This sequence encodes CASTSQGRYTEAFF.

V usage is TRBV27 and J usage is TRBJ1-1; tentatively, D is TRBD1 (6 bases). Germline loops: CDR1 MNHEY, CDR2 SMNVEV (reference sequence). The CDR3 covers 14 residues. The V end lost 0 bases, the J end lost 5 bases, and 10 bases lay between the germline ends. The DNA of the CDR3 is TGTGCCAGCAGTTTATCTACCAGGGGAACTGAAGCTTTCTTT. The encoded protein is CASSLSTRGTEAFF.